This T cell receptor beta chain appears in the sequencing data of a study of blood T cell repertoires in COVID-19. Background on the study: Italy, Spain and the United States were the sources of the convalescent and acute COVID-19 samples. PBMCs, B-cell-depleted T cells, or T cells provided the cDNA or gDNA that made up the material.

Under the authors' procedure: Amplification from reference gene primers served as the basis for estimated nucleated cell counts. Sequenced by immunoSEQ multiplex PCR; TCRdb stores in-frame clones only, minus some. V, J and clone size derive from that table, while D and trimming were established from the DNA sequence. The repertoire consists of about 130,000 clones, with over 80% occurring once and the leading ten covering 2% to 2.5%. Germline CDR1 reads SGHTA; CDR2 reads FQGNSA. The V and J ends lost 5 bases and 4 bases, in that order; junction bases with no gene match: 7. This CDR3 is 14 amino acids long.

Sequenced material: peripheral blood. V is TRBV7-2 and J is TRBJ1-1; 7 positions match TRBD1. The TCR originated in a man aged 50-59 years with active COVID-19. CDR3 in amino acids: CASSHPSGGTEAFF. CDR3 nucleotides: TGTGCCAGCAGCCACCCCTCAGGGGGCACTGAAGCTTTCTTT.